The 9 T cell receptor beta chains in this list originate from one sample, sequenced in a study of blood T cells in healthy people across ages. Alongside a J-beta primer mix, a sample-barcoded 5' primer served in a second PCR lasting roughly 6 to 11 cycles. TCRdb re-called the 5' RACE reads through MiXCR, storing one row per CDR3 protein. The sample carries 720,000 or so distinct CDR3 sequences, around 38% recorded once. Sequencing input: blood. Receptors were obtained from an older man in good health.

The chain joins TRBV6-1 to TRBJ2-1; 7 positions match TRBD2. V shed 5 bases, J shed 0 bases, and the junction held 4 bases outside the gene matches. Germline V lookup: CDR1 MNHNS, CDR2 SASEGT. This CDR3 is built from 15 residues. The CDR3 coding sequence is TGTGCCAGCAGTACTAGCGCTCGCTCCTACAATGAGCAGTTCTTC. The encoded protein is CASSTSARSYNEQFF.

The chain carries TRBV30 and TRBJ2-1; D might be TRBD2 (6 bases). The tail of the sequence fits TRBJ2-7 better, so the J call may be wrong. The CDR3 spans 14 residues. Germline CDR1 reads GTSNPN; CDR2 reads SVGIG (reference sequence). Written as DNA, the CDR3 is TGTGCCTGGAGGGGAGGCCGCTCCTACAATGAGCAGTACTTC. Its translation: CAWRGGRSYNEQYF.

V and J are TRBV11-2 and TRBJ2-5; 8 bases match TRBD2. The V gene end was trimmed by 7 bases and the J gene end by 2 bases; junction bases not matched to a gene: 6. Germline V gene sequence: CDR1 SGHAT, CDR2 FQNNGV. The CDR3 is made up of 14 amino acids. The CDR3 sequence is CASTIAGIQETQYF. Here the CDR3 DNA reads TGTGCCAGCACCATAGCGGGGATACAAGAGACCCAGTACTTC.

The chain employs TRBV11-2 and TRBJ2-4; the D gene could be TRBD1 or TRBD2 (5 bases each). V lost 5 bases, J lost 5 bases, and 19 bases lay in between. CDR1 is SGHAT, CDR2 FQNNGV, per germline. This CDR3 comprises 16 residues. DNA of the CDR3: TGTGCCAGCAGCCCGAGGTTTCGGGGCCGAGAAAACATTCAGTACTTC. Amino acids: CASSPRFRGRENIQYF.

The table lists this clonotype with a few counts. The rearrangement uses TRBV2 and TRBJ2-5; 10 nucleotides match TRBD1. Looked up from germline, CDR1 is SNHLY and CDR2 is FYNNEI. The CDR3 length is 15 residues. The J segment lost 3 bases and the V segment lost 2 bases, leaving 3 bases of the junction unmatched. CDR3 sequence reads: CASSEIGTGEETQYF. The CDR3 DNA sequence: TGTGCCAGCAGTGAAATCGGGACAGGGGAAGAGACCCAGTACTTC.

The rearrangement joins TRBV5-8 to TRBJ1-5; D possibly corresponds to TRBD1 (5 bases). The CDR3 loop spans 17 amino acids. The germline V gene has CDR1 SGHTS and CDR2 YDEGEE. Between the trimmed V and J ends, which lost 1 base and 3 bases, there was a span of 17 bases. The DNA for the CDR3 is TGTGCCAGCAGCTTGTATCGGGGCGGGATGATCAATCAGCCCCAGCATTTT. The encoded protein is CASSLYRGGMINQPQHF.

The chain is built from TRBV6-5 and TRBJ2-3, with D perhaps TRBD2 (5 bases). The CDR3 covers 12 residues. The ends were cut back, 8 bases at V and 3 bases at J, with 9 bases in the middle. Germline V lookup: CDR1 MNHEY, CDR2 SVGAGI. The CDR3 DNA reads TGTGCCAGCGGCGGCGGGACAGATACGCAGTATTTT. Translated, it gives CASGGGTDTQYF.

This clonotype has just one count. The chain links TRBV3-1 to TRBJ2-3; D unclear. The ends were cut back, 4 bases at V and 4 bases at J, with 12 bases in the middle. This CDR3 is built from 14 residues. Germline CDR1 reads LGHDT; CDR2 reads YNNKEL (reference sequence). The CDR3 loop reads CASSPSDGPDTQYF. The CDR3, as DNA: TGTGCCAGCAGCCCCTCGGACGGTCCAGATACGCAGTATTTT.

V is TRBV30 and J is TRBJ2-1; D is undetermined. Trimming stripped 5 bases from V and 12 bases from J, with 14 bases between. The V gene's germline CDR1 is GTSNPN and CDR2 SVGIG (reference sequence). The CDR3 totals 11 residues. CDR3 DNA sequence: TGTGCCTGGGGCGGACGCCGGAGGCAGTTCTTC. Residues: CAWGGRRRQFF.